This T cell receptor (beta chain) was captured by sequencing in a study of T cells in Graves' hyperthyroidism and ophthalmopathy. RNA transcripts were the template for amplifying TCR beta CDR3 regions. Primed by the HTBI set, a first-round RT-PCR was run on the TCR CDR3. From the multiplex PCR reads, TCRdb called clonotypes with MiXCR, one entry per CDR3 protein. Here the sample spans under 350,000 distinct CDR3 sequences, less than 15% being singletons. Blood was obtained at the first hyperthyroidism diagnosis, which preceded any ophthalmopathy symptoms. Germline-derived CDR1 and CDR2 are SNHLY and FYNNEI. This CDR3 region has 14 residues. Trimming at V came to 8 bases and at J to 2 bases, leaving 4 bases not matched to a gene. Findings and limits, study-wide: From stable hyperthyroidism, ophthalmopathy was separated by a 13 V-J model. Expanded thyroid clonotypes (above 0.001) were mostly also found in blood.

With regard to this clonotype: Its target is unknown.

This TCR came from a woman aged 30 to 39 with Graves' hyperthyroidism that later progressed to Graves' ophthalmopathy. The chain recombines TRBV2 with TRBJ1-3; 9 nucleotides align to TRBD1. The sequenced sample consisted of blood. The CDR3 sequence is CASWDRETGNTIYF. The CDR3 DNA reads as TGTGCCAGCTGGGACAGGGAGACTGGAAACACCATATATTTT.